The 23 T cell receptor beta chains below were found in one sample sequenced in a study of CD8+ T cells in alopecia areata. Following RNA extraction, reverse transcription yielded cDNA that acted as the sequencing template. The protocol was immunoSEQ multiplex PCR, while the TCRdb copy is restricted to in-frame clones and leaves out a portion. The table has about 180,000 clones, about 70% seen once. Specimen: CD8+ T cells sorted from blood, collected at week 0. These receptors all stem from a human donor with alopecia areata.

The chain employs TRBV5-1 and TRBJ2-7; D might be TRBD1 or TRBD2, each matching 7 bases. Trimming took 4 bases from V and 3 from J, leaving 11 bases between them. CDR1 is SGHRS and CDR2 is YFSETQ in the germline V gene. This CDR3 spans 13 amino acids. The CDR3 region is CASSGGDSYEQYF. CDR3 in DNA: TGCGCCAGCAGCGGGGGGGACAGCTACGAGCAGTACTTC.

This sequence joins TRBV5-6 and TRBJ1-2; the match to TRBD1 covers 7 bases. The germline V gene encodes CDR1 SGHDT and CDR2 YYEEEE. V lost 4 bases, J lost 5 bases, and 11 bases stayed unmatched. CDR3 length: 15 residues. The CDR3 nucleotides are TGTGCCAGCAGCCGCTGGAGACAGGGTGTTTATGGCTACACCTTC. This gives the protein CASSRWRQGVYGYTF.

This chain uses TRBV27 with TRBJ2-3, with D possibly being TRBD2 (6 bases). The V gene lost 2 bases and the J gene lost 3 bases, with 9 bases spanning the gap. The CDR3 is 14 residues long. Germline V gene sequence: CDR1 MNHEY, CDR2 SMNVEV (reference sequence). The CDR3 loop is CASSLRGTTDTQYF. DNA for the CDR3: TGTGCCAGCAGTTTAAGAGGGACTACAGATACGCAGTATTTT.

A remark on this clone: This same CDR3 is encoded by further DNA sequences in the sample. The chain carries TRBV30 and TRBJ2-3; perhaps TRBD2 as D (5 bases). This CDR3 is 13 amino acids long. Germline CDR1 and CDR2: GTSNPN and SVGIG (reference sequence). V was shortened by 2 bases and J by 0 bases, with 6 bases between the two germline ends. CDR3 DNA: TGTGCCTGGAGTTTAGCGAGCACAGATACGCAGTATTTT. As protein: CAWSLASTDTQYF.

In nucleotides, the CDR3 is TGTGCCATCAGTGATGAGGGGGTGGGCACAGATACGCAGTATTTT. Translated: CAISDEGVGTDTQYF. The chain uses TRBV10-3 and TRBJ2-3; TRBD1 might be the D (6 bases). CDR1 ENHRY and CDR2 SYGVKD come from the germline V gene. The CDR3 extends over 15 amino acids. V was shortened by 3 bases and J by 1 base, with 11 bases between the two germline ends.

The rearrangement links TRBV6-5 to TRBJ1-2; a possible D gene is TRBD1 (6 bases). Trimming removed 7 bases from V and 7 bases from J, with 16 bases in between. The CDR3 covers 13 residues. Germline loops: CDR1 MNHEY, CDR2 SVGAGI. CDR3 nucleotides: TGTGCCAGCACCAATACAGGGAAGTTTGGCTACACCTTC. Translation: CASTNTGKFGYTF.

V and J are TRBV2 and TRBJ2-7, with 7 bases identical to TRBD1. V trimming: 5 bases; J trimming: 0 bases; junction bases outside the gene matches: 4. The CDR3 runs 14 residues. Germline CDR1 reads SNHLY; CDR2 reads FYNNEI. CDR3 bases: TGTGCCAGCAGTAGACAGGGCAACTCCTACGAGCAGTACTTC. This sequence encodes CASSRQGNSYEQYF.

The chain joins TRBV2 to TRBJ2-4, with D maybe TRBD1 (5 bases). CDR3 size: 14 residues. CDR1 and CDR2 (germline): SNHLY, FYNNEI. The ends were cut back, 8 bases at V and 3 bases at J, with 14 bases in the middle. CDR3 amino acids: CASSREYGKNIQYF. CDR3 DNA sequence: TGTGCCAGCTCCAGGGAATACGGCAAAAACATTCAGTACTTC. Drawing the rest from reference TRBV2 and TRBJ2-4, the complete variable domain is EPEVTQTPSHQVTQMGQEVILRCVPISNHLYFYWYRQILGQKVEFLVSFYNNEISEKSEIFDDQFSVERPDGSNFTLKIRSTKLEDSAMYFCASSREYGKNIQYFGAGTRLSVL.

V gene TRBV7-9 combines with J gene TRBJ1-5; D ambiguous. The V gene lost 1 base and the J gene lost 0 bases, with 4 bases spanning the gap. In germline, CDR1 is SEHNR, CDR2 FQNEAQ (reference sequence). The CDR3 is 14 amino acids. CDR3 bases: TGTGCCAGCAGCTTAGGGGCTAGCAATCAGCCCCAGCATTTT. This translates into CASSLGASNQPQHF.

V and J are TRBV14 and TRBJ2-7; D may be TRBD2 (6 bases). V lost 3 bases and J 7 bases, leaving 13 bases between the germline ends. Germline lookup yields CDR1 SGHDN and CDR2 FVKESK. This CDR3 is built from 13 residues. CDR3 DNA: TGTGCCAGCAGCCAGCCCGGGACTCCGGAGCAGTACTTC. Translating it yields CASSQPGTPEQYF.

The V call is TRBV6-5, the J call TRBJ2-1, with 8 bases identical to TRBD2. This CDR3 comprises 15 residues. Unmatched junction bases numbered 11, after V lost 7 bases and J lost 6 bases. Germline CDR1 reads MNHEY; CDR2 reads SVGAGI. In DNA form, the CDR3 reads TGTGCCAGCAAAGGGGCGGGGGGCCGTTCCAATGAGCAGTTCTTC. This sequence encodes CASKGAGGRSNEQFF.

This clone was found a few times. V is TRBV20-1 and J is TRBJ2-3; tentatively, D is TRBD1 or TRBD2 (5 bases each). Deletions cut 6 bases from V and 6 bases from J, with 10 bases between. The CDR3 is 11 amino acids. Germline CDR1 DFQATT, CDR2 SNEGSKA (reference sequence). CDR3 amino acids: CSAVGTDTQYF. For the CDR3, the DNA is TGCAGTGCGGTCGGGACCGATACGCAGTATTTT.

V gene TRBV28 combines with J gene TRBJ2-7, with D perhaps TRBD2 (5 bases). The germline gives CDR1 MDHEN, CDR2 SYDVKM. The CDR3 extends over 17 amino acids. V lost 2 bases, J lost 0 bases, and 17 bases lay in between. The CDR3 reads CASSLHKPGIPSYEQYF. The CDR3 region has the DNA TGTGCCAGCAGTTTACACAAACCGGGGATCCCCTCCTACGAGCAGTACTTC.

This clone appeared once. The rearrangement joins TRBV30 to TRBJ1-1; the D is unclear. The V gene lost 2 bases and the J gene lost 3 bases, with 10 bases spanning the gap. From germline, CDR1 is GTSNPN and CDR2 SVGIG (reference sequence). The CDR3 has 13 amino acids. In DNA, the CDR3 is TGTGCCTGGAGTCCTGGCGGATACACTGAAGCTTTCTTT. This codes for CAWSPGGYTEAFF.

The chain has TRBV29-1 and TRBJ2-5; D call uncertain. The V gene lost 3 bases and the J gene lost 5 bases, with 10 bases spanning the gap. Germline loops: CDR1 SQVTM, CDR2 ANQGSEA. CDR3 length: 12 residues. This chain's CDR3 is CSVDGVSETQYF. CDR3 DNA sequence: TGCAGCGTTGATGGAGTTAGTGAGACCCAGTACTTC. The whole variable domain, filled in from reference TRBV29-1 and TRBJ2-5, reads SAVISQKPSRDICQRGTSLTIQCQVDSQVTMMFWYRQQPGQSLTLIATANQGSEATYESGFVIDKFPISRPNLTFSTLTVSNMSPEDSSIYLCSVDGVSETQYFGPGTRLLVL.

The genes are TRBV7-6 and TRBJ2-5; no reliable D call. CDR3 length: 15 amino acids. Germline V gene lookup returns CDR1 SGHVS and CDR2 FNYEAQ. V lost 2 bases to trimming and J lost 0 bases, with 10 bases between them. Here the CDR3 DNA reads TGTGCCAGCAGCTTATATGGAAACTACCAAGAGACCCAGTACTTC. It codes for CASSLYGNYQETQYF. The full variable domain, its missing parts supplied by reference TRBV7-6 and TRBJ2-5, is GAGVSQSPRYKVTKRGQDVALRCDPISGHVSLYWYRQALGQGPEFLTYFNYEAQQDKSGLPNDRFSAERPEGSISTLTIQRTEQRDSAMYRCASSLYGNYQETQYFGPGTRLLVL.

V and J are TRBV4-1 and TRBJ2-6; perhaps TRBD1 as D (5 bases). Germline CDR1 and CDR2: MGHRA and YSYEKL. Trimming cost V 0 bases and J 0 bases, with 15 bases left between them. The CDR3 contains 19 residues. CDR3 in amino acids: CASSQDRQGAFSGANVLTF. The CDR3, as DNA: TGCGCCAGCAGCCAAGATCGGCAGGGCGCCTTCTCTGGGGCCAACGTCCTGACTTTC.

This clone appeared a single time. The chain combines TRBV30 with TRBJ2-7, with TRBD1 identical over 10 bases. CDR3 size: 14 residues. Germline lookup yields CDR1 GTSNPN and CDR2 SVGIG (reference sequence). With V trimmed by 2 bases and J by 4 bases, 5 bases remained unmatched. As DNA, the CDR3 is TGTGCCTGGAGTCCAGGGACAGGGGTTTACGAGCAGTACTTC. It encodes CAWSPGTGVYEQYF.

The J gene is TRBJ2-7, the V gene TRBV11-2; TRBD1 agrees at 9 bases. This CDR3 has 14 amino acids. The germline V gene has CDR1 SGHAT and CDR2 FQNNGV. With 4 bases clipped from V and 0 bases from J, the junction kept 1 base outside the gene matches. CDR3 sequence: CASSWTGDSYEQYF. The DNA of the CDR3 is TGTGCCAGCAGCTGGACAGGGGACTCCTACGAGCAGTACTTC.

This sequence joins TRBV9 and TRBJ2-7, with D tentatively TRBD2 (6 bases). V dropped 3 bases and J dropped 2 bases, with 12 bases sitting between them. Germline lookup yields CDR1 SGDLS and CDR2 YYNGEE. There are 14 residues in the CDR3. The CDR3 region has the DNA TGTGCCAGCAGCGCCGGGACTTTAGCCTACGAGCAGTACTTC. Translating gives CASSAGTLAYEQYF. Filled out from reference TRBV9 and TRBJ2-7, the complete variable domain reads DSGVTQTPKHLITATGQRVTLRCSPRSGDLSVYWYQQSLDQGLQFLIQYYNGEERAKGNILERFSAQQFPDLHSELNLSSLELGDSALYFCASSAGTLAYEQYFGPGTRLTVT.

This clone has more than one count but fewer than ten. The chain links TRBV29-1 to TRBJ1-2; D may be TRBD1 (5 bases). V lost 4 bases and J lost 0, with 9 bases in between. CDR1 SQVTM and CDR2 ANQGSEA come from the germline V gene. The CDR3 loop spans 13 amino acids. CDR3 sequence: CSVVREANYGYTF. The CDR3, as DNA: TGCAGCGTTGTCAGGGAAGCTAACTATGGCTACACCTTC.

V usage is TRBV27 and J usage is TRBJ2-1, with D perhaps matching TRBD2 (6 bases). The CDR3 contains 16 residues. Between the trimmed V and J ends, which lost 6 bases and 0 bases, there was a span of 15 bases. Germline-derived CDR1 and CDR2 are MNHEY and SMNVEV (reference sequence). CDR3 nucleotide sequence: TGTGCCAGCAGACGGGAGAGCCTTAGCTCCTACAATGAGCAGTTCTTC. Its translation: CASRRESLSSYNEQFF.

The rearrangement joins TRBV5-1 to TRBJ2-7; D possibly corresponds to TRBD2 (6 bases). Trimming shortened V by 2 bases and J by 7 bases, and 13 bases separated the two germline ends. CDR3 length equals 13 residues. From germline, CDR1 is SGHRS and CDR2 YFSETQ. Here the CDR3 DNA reads TGCGCCAGCAGCTTCGACGGGGGACGAGAGCAGTACTTC. Amino acids: CASSFDGGREQYF. Together with reference TRBV5-1 and TRBJ2-7, the CDR3 gives the full variable domain: KAGVTQTPRYLIKTRGQQVTLSCSPISGHRSVSWYQQTPGQGLQFLFEYFSETQRNKGNFPGRFSGRQFSNSRSEMNVSTLELGDSALYLCASSFDGGREQYFGPGTRLTVT.